These 19 T cell receptor beta chains share one sample of origin, sequenced in a study of OX40 agonist ivuxolimab in advanced cancers. Assay used: immunoSEQ multiplex PCR; TCRdb lists only in-frame clones, some missing. The sample contains 2,100 or so clones, over 70% of which appear only once. The input for sequencing was CD4+ or CD8+ T cells sorted from blood, taken in a trial of the OX40 agonist ivuxolimab. The receptor set was obtained from an adult with an advanced solid tumor such as melanoma, head and neck, liver or kidney cancer.

This chain connects TRBV9 to TRBJ1-1, with D possibly being TRBD1 (6 bases). V gave up 0 bases and J gave up 3 bases, with 6 bases separating them. CDR1 and CDR2 from the germline V gene are SGDLS and YYNGEE. The length of the CDR3 is 13 residues. The CDR3 nucleotides are TGTGCCAGCAGCGTAGGGGGGCACACTGAAGCTTTCTTT. This gives the protein CASSVGGHTEAFF.

J is TRBJ2-1 and V is TRBV27, with TRBD2 identical over 7 bases. CDR1 is MNHEY, CDR2 SMNVEV, per germline (reference sequence). The V segment lost 3 bases and the J segment 7 bases; nucleotides outside the gene matches: 6. The CDR3 runs 14 residues. The CDR3 loop is CASSFGGGRNEQFF. CDR3 in DNA: TGTGCCAGCAGTTTCGGGGGAGGGAGGAATGAGCAGTTCTTC.

The gene calls are TRBV28 and TRBJ2-7, with D hard to call. Germline V gene sequence: CDR1 MDHEN, CDR2 SYDVKM. The CDR3 covers 11 residues. Trimming stripped 3 bases from V and 9 bases from J, with 9 bases between. CDR3: CASSLGQGQYF. In DNA form, the CDR3 reads TGTGCCAGCAGTTTGGGCCAAGGGCAGTACTTC.

The gene calls are TRBV30 and TRBJ1-3; D possibly corresponds to TRBD1 (5 bases). Germline lookup yields CDR1 GTSNPN and CDR2 SVGIG (reference sequence). The CDR3 loop spans 12 amino acids. V shed 4 bases and J shed 3 bases, with 7 bases lying between them. CDR3 protein: CAWKGFGNTIYF. DNA for the CDR3: TGTGCCTGGAAGGGGTTTGGAAACACCATATATTTT.

The sample holds a few counts of this clone. Here the CDR3 DNA reads TGTGCCAGCAGCTTAGCGGATGCCACCCTTGAGGGTTTCTTT. Protein: CASSLADATLEGFF. The chain uses TRBV7-9 and TRBJ1-1, with no clear D. V was cut by 0 bases and J by 13 bases, with 18 bases left in between. Germline V gene lookup returns CDR1 SEHNR and CDR2 FQNEAQ (reference sequence). CDR3 size: 14 residues.

This clone was detected a few times. The chain is built from TRBV6-1 and TRBJ1-1, with D possibly being TRBD1 (5 bases). V lost 2 bases, J lost 5 bases, and 12 bases lay in between. Germline values: CDR1 MNHNS, CDR2 SASEGT. The length of the CDR3 is 14 residues. The CDR3 protein is CASSELGAGTEAFF. CDR3 nucleotide sequence: TGTGCCAGCAGTGAACTCGGGGCGGGGACTGAAGCTTTCTTT.

The chain uses TRBV30 and TRBJ2-2, with D possibly being TRBD2 (6 bases). V was shortened by 0 bases and J by 3 bases, with 11 bases between the two germline ends. There are 15 residues in the CDR3. Germline CDR1 GTSNPN, CDR2 SVGIG (reference sequence). CDR3 DNA sequence: TGTGCCTGGAGTGTAGACGGGAGAGACACCGGGGAGCTGTTTTTT. Residues: CAWSVDGRDTGELFF.

V usage is TRBV5-6 and J usage is TRBJ2-3; D gene ambiguous. V was cut by 5 bases and J by 0 bases, with 7 bases left in between. The CDR3 extends over 13 amino acids. CDR1 and CDR2 (germline): SGHDT, YYEEEE. The CDR3 sequence: CASSTYSTDTQYF. In DNA form, the CDR3 reads TGTGCCAGCAGTACATATAGCACAGATACGCAGTATTTT.

The V call is TRBV9, the J call TRBJ2-1; D unresolved. Germline V gene sequence: CDR1 SGDLS, CDR2 YYNGEE. The CDR3 consists of 15 residues. The V end was cut by 4 bases, the J end by 4 bases, with 15 bases between. The CDR3 reads CASSPSGIIYNEQFF. The CDR3 DNA reads TGTGCCAGCAGCCCATCGGGCATTATATACAATGAGCAGTTCTTC.

V usage is TRBV28 and J usage is TRBJ1-2; weak D call: TRBD1 (6 bases). Germline CDR1 MDHEN, CDR2 SYDVKM. The CDR3 length is 17 residues. The V end lost 5 bases, the J end lost 5 bases, and 24 bases lay between the germline ends. DNA of the CDR3: TGTGCCAGCAGTCTTGACAGGCTCACCGGCACTCAATATGGCTACACCTTC. The encoded protein is CASSLDRLTGTQYGYTF.

This clone has more than one count but fewer than ten. The V call is TRBV5-6, the J call TRBJ2-1, with 8 nucleotides matching TRBD2. CDR3 length equals 16 residues. Trimming removed 0 bases from V and 3 bases from J; junction bases left unmatched: 5. Germline V CDR1 and CDR2: SGHDT, YYEEEE. CDR3 in amino acids: CASSLGGGRYYNEQFF. The CDR3 DNA is TGTGCCAGCAGCTTGGGAGGCGGGAGGTACTACAATGAGCAGTTCTTC.

The chain links TRBV5-1 to TRBJ2-7; 9 nucleotides align to TRBD1. Germline values: CDR1 SGHRS, CDR2 YFSETQ. Losses at the gene ends were 0 bases for V and 5 bases for J; bases not matched to a gene: 9. This CDR3 has 16 residues. The CDR3 DNA follows: TGCGCCAGCAGCTTGGCGGGACAGGGAGGGTATGACGAGCAGTACTTC. Protein product: CASSLAGQGGYDEQYF.

In this sample, this clone turned up once. The chain couples TRBV28 to TRBJ2-5, with D maybe TRBD2 (5 bases). This CDR3 has 14 residues. Trimming removed 6 bases from V and 4 bases from J, with 15 bases in between. The germline V gene has CDR1 MDHEN and CDR2 SYDVKM. CDR3 in amino acids: CASSHSRGRETQYF. DNA of the CDR3: TGTGCCAGCAGCCACTCTAGAGGGCGAGAGACCCAGTACTTC.

The chain joins TRBV19 to TRBJ2-7, with TRBD2 as a possible D gene (6 bases). Trimming took 5 bases from V and 3 from J, leaving 11 bases between them. Germline V gene sequence: CDR1 LNHDA, CDR2 SQIVND (reference sequence). The CDR3 is made up of 13 amino acids. CDR3 protein: CASSPGLGYEQYF. As DNA, the CDR3 is TGTGCCAGTAGTCCGGGACTTGGCTACGAGCAGTACTTC.

The rearrangement joins TRBV21-1 to TRBJ2-5. TRBV21-1 is designated a pseudogene. This CDR3 comprises 10 residues. CDR3 sequence: CASSKETQYF. CDR3 sequence (DNA): TGTGCCAGCAGCAAAGAGACCCAGTACTTC.

This chain links TRBV18 with TRBJ2-1; D may be TRBD2 (6 bases). V dropped 2 bases and J dropped 6 bases, with 11 bases sitting between them. The germline V gene encodes CDR1 KGHSH and CDR2 LQKENI. The CDR3 length is 14 residues. CDR3: CASSPWGTGNEQFF. CDR3 in DNA: TGTGCCAGCTCACCATGGGGGACTGGCAATGAGCAGTTCTTC.

The chain joins TRBV2 to TRBJ1-1; a weak D match, TRBD1 (5 bases). Trimming took off 5 bases at V and 1 base at J, with 8 bases between the two ends. The CDR3 sequence is 13 residues long. Germline V gene data show CDR1 as SNHLY and CDR2 as FYNNEI. The CDR3 loop is CASSQGENTEAFF. The DNA of the CDR3 is TGTGCCAGCAGTCAGGGAGAGAACACTGAAGCTTTCTTT.

The V gene is TRBV13, the J gene TRBJ2-1, with D unclear. V dropped 8 bases and J dropped 7 bases, with 15 bases sitting between them. The V gene's germline CDR1 is PRHDT and CDR2 FYEKMQ (reference sequence). The CDR3 consists of 13 residues. Here the CDR3 DNA reads TGTGCCAGCGGTCGGACCAATTCGAATGAGCAGTTCTTC. It encodes CASGRTNSNEQFF. The full variable domain, completed using reference TRBV13 and TRBJ2-1, is AAGVIQSPRHLIKEKRETATLKCYPIPRHDTVYWYQQGPGQDPQFLISFYEKMQSDKGSIPDRFSAQQFSDYHSELNMSSLELGDSALYFCASGRTNSNEQFFGPGTRLTVL.

This chain connects TRBV10-3 to TRBJ1-1; D not resolved. Germline CDR1 reads ENHRY; CDR2 reads SYGVKD. The CDR3 is made up of 13 amino acids. V dropped 2 bases and J dropped 4 bases, with 8 bases sitting between them. CDR3 nucleotide sequence: TGTGCCATCAGTGAGGCGGGTAGCACTGAAGCTTTCTTT. It codes for CAISEAGSTEAFF.